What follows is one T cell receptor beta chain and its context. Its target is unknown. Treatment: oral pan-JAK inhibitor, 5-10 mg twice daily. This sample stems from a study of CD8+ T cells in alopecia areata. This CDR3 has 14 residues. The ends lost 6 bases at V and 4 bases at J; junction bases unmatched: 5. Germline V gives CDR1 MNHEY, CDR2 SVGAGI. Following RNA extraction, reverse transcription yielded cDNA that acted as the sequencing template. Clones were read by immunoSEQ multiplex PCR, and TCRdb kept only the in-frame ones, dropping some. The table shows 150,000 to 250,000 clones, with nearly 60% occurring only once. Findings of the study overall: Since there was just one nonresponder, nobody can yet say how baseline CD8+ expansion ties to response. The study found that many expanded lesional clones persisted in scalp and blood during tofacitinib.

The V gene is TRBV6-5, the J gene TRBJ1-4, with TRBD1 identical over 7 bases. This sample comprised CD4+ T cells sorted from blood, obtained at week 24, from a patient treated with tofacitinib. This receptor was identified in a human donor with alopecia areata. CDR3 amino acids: CASSYRDSNEKLFF. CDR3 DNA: TGTGCCAGCAGCTATAGGGACAGTAATGAAAAACTGTTTTTT.